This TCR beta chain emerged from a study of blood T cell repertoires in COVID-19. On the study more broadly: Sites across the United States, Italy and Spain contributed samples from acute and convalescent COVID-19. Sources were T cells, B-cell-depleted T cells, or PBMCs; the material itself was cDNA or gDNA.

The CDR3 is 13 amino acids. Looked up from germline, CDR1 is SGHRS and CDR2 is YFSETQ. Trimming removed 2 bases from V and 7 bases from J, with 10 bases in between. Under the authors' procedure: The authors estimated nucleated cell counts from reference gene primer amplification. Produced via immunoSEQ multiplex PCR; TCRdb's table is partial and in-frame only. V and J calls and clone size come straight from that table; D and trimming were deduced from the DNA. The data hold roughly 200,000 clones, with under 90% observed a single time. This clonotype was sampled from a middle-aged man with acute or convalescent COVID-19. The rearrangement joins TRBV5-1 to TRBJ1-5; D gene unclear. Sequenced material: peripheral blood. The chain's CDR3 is CASSFFPGQPQHF. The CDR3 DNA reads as TGCGCCAGCAGCTTCTTCCCCGGGCAGCCCCAGCATTTT.